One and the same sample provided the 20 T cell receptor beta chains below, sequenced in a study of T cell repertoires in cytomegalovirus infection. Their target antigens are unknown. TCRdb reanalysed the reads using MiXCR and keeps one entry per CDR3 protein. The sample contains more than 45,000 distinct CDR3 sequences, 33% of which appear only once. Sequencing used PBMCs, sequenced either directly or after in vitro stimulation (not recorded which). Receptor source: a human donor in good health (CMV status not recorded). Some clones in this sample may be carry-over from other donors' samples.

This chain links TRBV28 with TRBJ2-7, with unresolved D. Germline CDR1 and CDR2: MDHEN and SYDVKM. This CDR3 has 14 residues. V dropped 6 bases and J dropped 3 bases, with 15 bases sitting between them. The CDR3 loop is CASSPSQAYYEQYF. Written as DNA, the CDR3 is TGTGCCAGCAGCCCCTCCCAGGCTTACTACGAGCAGTACTTC.

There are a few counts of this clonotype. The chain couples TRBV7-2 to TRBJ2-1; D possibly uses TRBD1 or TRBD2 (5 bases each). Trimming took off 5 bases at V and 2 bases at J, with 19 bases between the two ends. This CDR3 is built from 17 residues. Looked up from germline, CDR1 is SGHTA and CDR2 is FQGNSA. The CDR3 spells CASSLALRDGTYNEQFF. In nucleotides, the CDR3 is TGTGCCAGCAGCCTTGCCCTTCGGGACGGAACCTACAATGAGCAGTTCTTC.

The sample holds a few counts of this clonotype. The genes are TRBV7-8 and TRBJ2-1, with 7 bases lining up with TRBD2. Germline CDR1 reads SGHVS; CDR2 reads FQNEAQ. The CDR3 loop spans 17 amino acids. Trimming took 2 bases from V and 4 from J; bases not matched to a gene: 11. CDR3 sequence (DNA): TGTGCCAGCAGCTTAATAACTACTCAAGCGGGGTACAATGAGCAGTTCTTC. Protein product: CASSLITTQAGYNEQFF.

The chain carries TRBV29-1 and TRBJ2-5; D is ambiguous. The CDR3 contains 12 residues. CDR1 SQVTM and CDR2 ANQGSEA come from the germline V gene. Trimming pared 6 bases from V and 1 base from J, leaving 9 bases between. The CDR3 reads CSVTLPQETQYF. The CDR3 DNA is TGCAGCGTCACGCTCCCCCAAGAGACCCAGTACTTC. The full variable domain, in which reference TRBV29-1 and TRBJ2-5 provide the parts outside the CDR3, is SAVISQKPSRDICQRGTSLTIQCQVDSQVTMMFWYRQQPGQSLTLIATANQGSEATYESGFVIDKFPISRPNLTFSTLTVSNMSPEDSSIYLCSVTLPQETQYFGPGTRLLVL.

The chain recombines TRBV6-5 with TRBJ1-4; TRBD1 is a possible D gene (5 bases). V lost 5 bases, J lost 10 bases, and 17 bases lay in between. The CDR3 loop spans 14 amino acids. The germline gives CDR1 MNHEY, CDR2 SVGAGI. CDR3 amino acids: CASSRDAPGGKLFF. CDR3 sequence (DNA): TGTGCCAGCAGTCGGGACGCCCCGGGGGGAAAACTGTTTTTT.

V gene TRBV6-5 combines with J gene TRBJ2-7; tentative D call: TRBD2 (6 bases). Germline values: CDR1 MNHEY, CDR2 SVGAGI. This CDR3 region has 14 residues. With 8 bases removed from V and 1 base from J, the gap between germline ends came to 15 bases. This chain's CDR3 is CASCSSGLSYEQYF. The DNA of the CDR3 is TGTGCCAGCTGCAGCTCGGGACTTTCCTACGAGCAGTACTTC.

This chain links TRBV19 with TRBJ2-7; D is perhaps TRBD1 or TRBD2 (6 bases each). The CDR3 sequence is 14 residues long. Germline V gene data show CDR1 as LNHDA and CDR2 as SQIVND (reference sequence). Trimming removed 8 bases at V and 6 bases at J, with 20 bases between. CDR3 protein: CASSSGATIFEQYF. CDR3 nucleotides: TGTGCCAGTTCATCGGGGGCGACTATTTTCGAGCAGTACTTC.

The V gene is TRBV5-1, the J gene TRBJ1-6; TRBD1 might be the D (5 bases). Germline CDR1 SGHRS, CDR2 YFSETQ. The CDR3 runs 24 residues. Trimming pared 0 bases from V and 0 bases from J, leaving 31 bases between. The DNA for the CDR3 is TGCGCCAGCAGCTTGGTGTTGCTATGGGCTCGACCGACAGATTTGAGCTCCTATAATTCACCCCTCCACTTT. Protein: CASSLVLLWARPTDLSSYNSPLHF. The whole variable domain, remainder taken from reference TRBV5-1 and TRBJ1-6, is KAGVTQTPRYLIKTRGQQVTLSCSPISGHRSVSWYQQTPGQGLQFLFEYFSETQRNKGNFPGRFSGRQFSNSRSEMNVSTLELGDSALYLCASSLVLLWARPTDLSSYNSPLHFGNGTRLTVT.

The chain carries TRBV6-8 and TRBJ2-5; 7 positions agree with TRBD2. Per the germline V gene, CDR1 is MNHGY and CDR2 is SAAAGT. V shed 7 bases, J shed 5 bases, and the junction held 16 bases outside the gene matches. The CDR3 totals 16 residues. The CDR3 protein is CASNPNRDYLVETQYF. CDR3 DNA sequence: TGTGCCAGCAACCCGAACCGGGACTACCTGGTGGAGACCCAGTACTTC.

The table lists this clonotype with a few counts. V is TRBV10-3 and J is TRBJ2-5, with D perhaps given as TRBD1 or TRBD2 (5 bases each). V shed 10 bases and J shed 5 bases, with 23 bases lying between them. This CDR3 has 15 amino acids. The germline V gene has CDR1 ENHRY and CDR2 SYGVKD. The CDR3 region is CATSGAAMSLETQYF. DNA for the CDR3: TGTGCCACCTCCGGGGCCGCAATGTCTCTGGAGACCCAGTACTTC.

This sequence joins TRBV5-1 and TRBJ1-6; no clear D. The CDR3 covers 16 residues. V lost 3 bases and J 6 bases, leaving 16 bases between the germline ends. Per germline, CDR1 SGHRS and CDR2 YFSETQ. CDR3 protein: CASSWTPWTSNSPLHF. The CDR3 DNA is TGCGCCAGCAGCTGGACCCCGTGGACTTCTAATTCACCCCTCCACTTT.

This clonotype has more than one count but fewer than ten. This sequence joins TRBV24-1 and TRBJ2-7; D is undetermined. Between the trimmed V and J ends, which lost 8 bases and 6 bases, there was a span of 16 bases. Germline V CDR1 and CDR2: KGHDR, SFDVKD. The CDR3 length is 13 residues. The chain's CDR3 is CATKTGRWGEQYF. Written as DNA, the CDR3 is TGTGCCACCAAGACGGGCCGTTGGGGCGAGCAGTACTTC.

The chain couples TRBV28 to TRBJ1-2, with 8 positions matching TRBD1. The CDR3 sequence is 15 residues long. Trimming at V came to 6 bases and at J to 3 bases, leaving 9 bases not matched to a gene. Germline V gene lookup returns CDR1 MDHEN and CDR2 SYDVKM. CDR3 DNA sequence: TGTGCCAGCAGGGATACCGGACAGGGTCACTATGGCTACACCTTC. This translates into CASRDTGQGHYGYTF.

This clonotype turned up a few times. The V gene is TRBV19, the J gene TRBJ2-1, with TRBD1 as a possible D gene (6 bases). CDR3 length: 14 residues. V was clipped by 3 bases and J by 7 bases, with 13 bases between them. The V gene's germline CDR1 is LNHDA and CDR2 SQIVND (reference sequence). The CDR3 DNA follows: TGTGCCAGTAGTATGACGGACAGACGAAATGAGCAGTTCTTC. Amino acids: CASSMTDRRNEQFF.

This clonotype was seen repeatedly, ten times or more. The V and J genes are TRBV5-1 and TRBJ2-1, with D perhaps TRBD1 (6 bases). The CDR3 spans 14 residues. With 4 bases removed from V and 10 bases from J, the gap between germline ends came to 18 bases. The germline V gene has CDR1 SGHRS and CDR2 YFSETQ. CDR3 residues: CASSRQVGTHEQFF. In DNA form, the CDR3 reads TGCGCCAGCAGCCGACAGGTTGGGACCCACGAGCAGTTCTTC.

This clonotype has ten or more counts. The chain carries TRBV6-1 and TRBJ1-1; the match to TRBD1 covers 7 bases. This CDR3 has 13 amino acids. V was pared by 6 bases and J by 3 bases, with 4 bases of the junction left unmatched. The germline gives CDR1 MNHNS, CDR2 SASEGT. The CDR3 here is CASRPTGDTEAFF. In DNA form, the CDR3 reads TGTGCCAGCAGGCCAACAGGGGACACTGAAGCTTTCTTT.

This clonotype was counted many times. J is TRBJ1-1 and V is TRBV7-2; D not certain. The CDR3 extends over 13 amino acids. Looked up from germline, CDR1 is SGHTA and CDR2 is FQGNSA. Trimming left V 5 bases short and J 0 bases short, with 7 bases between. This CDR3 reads CASSLTVNTEAFF. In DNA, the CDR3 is TGTGCCAGCAGCCTGACGGTGAACACTGAAGCTTTCTTT.

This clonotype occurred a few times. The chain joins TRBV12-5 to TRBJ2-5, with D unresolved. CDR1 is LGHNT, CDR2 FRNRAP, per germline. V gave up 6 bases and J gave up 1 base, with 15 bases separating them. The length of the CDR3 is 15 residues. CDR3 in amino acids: CASGRGPEFQETQYF. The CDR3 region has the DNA TGTGCTAGTGGACGCGGACCTGAATTCCAAGAGACCCAGTACTTC.

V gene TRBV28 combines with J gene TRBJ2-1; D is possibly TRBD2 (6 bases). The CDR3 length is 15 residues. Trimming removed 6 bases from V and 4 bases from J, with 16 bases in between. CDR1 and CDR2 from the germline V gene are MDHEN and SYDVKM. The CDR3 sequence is CASSYSGEGYNEQFF. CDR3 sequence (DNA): TGTGCCAGCAGCTATAGCGGCGAAGGATACAATGAGCAGTTCTTC.

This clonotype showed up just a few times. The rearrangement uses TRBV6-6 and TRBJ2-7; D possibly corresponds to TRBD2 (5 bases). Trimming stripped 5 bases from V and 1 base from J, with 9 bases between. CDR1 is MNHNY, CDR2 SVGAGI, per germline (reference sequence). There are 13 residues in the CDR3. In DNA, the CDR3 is TGTGCCAGCAGTGGCCGGGATTCCTACGAGCAGTACTTC. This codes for CASSGRDSYEQYF.